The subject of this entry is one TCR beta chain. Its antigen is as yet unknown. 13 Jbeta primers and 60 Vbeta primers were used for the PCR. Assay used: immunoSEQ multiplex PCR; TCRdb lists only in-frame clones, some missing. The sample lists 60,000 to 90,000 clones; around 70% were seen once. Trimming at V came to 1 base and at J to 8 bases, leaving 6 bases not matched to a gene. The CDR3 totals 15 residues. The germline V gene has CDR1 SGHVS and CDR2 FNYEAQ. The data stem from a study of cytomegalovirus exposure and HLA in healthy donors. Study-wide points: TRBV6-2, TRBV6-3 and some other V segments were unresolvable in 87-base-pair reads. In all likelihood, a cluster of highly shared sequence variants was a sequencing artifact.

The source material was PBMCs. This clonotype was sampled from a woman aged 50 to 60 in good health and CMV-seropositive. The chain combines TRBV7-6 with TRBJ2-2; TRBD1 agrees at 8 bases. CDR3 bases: TGTGCCAGCAGCTTAGGACAGGGGCCGAGTGGGGAGCTGTTTTTT. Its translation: CASSLGQGPSGELFF.